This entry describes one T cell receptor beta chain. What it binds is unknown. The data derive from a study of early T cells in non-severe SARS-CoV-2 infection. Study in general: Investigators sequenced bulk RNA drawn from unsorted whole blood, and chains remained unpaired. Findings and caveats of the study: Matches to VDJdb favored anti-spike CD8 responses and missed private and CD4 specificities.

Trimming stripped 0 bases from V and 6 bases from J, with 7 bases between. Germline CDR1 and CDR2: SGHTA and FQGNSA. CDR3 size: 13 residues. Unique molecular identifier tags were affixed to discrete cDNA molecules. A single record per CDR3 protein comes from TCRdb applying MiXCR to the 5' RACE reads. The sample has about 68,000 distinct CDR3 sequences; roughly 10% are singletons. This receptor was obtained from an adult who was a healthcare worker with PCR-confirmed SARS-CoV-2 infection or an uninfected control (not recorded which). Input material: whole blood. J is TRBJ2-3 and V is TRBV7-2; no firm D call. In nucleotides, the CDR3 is TGTGCCAGCAGCTTAGCGGGTCGGGATACGCAGTATTTT. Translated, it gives CASSLAGRDTQYF.